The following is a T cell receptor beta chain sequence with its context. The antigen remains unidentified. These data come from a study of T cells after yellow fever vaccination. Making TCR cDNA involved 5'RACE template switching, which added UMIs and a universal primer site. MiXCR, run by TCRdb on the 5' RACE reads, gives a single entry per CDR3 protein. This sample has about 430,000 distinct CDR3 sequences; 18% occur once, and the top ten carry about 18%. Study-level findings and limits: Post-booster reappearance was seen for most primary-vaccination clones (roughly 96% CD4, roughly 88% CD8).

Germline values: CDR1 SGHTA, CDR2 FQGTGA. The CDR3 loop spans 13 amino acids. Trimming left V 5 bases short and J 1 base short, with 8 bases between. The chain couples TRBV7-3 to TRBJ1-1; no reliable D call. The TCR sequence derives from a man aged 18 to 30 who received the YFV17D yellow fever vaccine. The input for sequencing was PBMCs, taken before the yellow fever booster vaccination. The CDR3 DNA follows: TGTGCCAGCAGCACTGGACGGAACACTGAAGCTTTCTTT. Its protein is CASSTGRNTEAFF.